This passage covers 10 T cell receptor beta chains from one sample sequenced in a study of blood T cells in healthy people across ages. A sample-barcoded 5' primer and a J-beta primer mix were used in a second PCR of about 7 to 11 cycles. TCRdb re-analysed the 5' RACE reads in MiXCR, keeping a single row per CDR3 protein. The sample includes 800,000 to 950,000 distinct CDR3 sequences, 29% of them seen just once. This sample also appeared in a second study, on T cells of mothers and their children.

Sequences were obtained from blood. The origin of the receptors is a middle-aged woman in good health.

V usage is TRBV18 and J usage is TRBJ1-2, with D unresolved. Germline V CDR1 and CDR2: KGHSH, LQKENI. This CDR3 is 16 amino acids long. V was pared by 4 bases and J by 6 bases, with 21 bases between. The CDR3 region has the DNA TGTGCCAGCTCACTCCGGGGTCAGAAAGAGGGCCATGGCTACACCTTC. It translates to CASSLRGQKEGHGYTF.

The gene calls are TRBV5-1 and TRBJ2-7; 7 bases are shared with TRBD1. Germline lookup yields CDR1 SGHRS and CDR2 YFSETQ. The CDR3 covers 14 residues. J lost 2 bases, V lost 4 bases, and 6 bases had no gene match. The CDR3 here is CASSLGQTAYEQYF. CDR3 nucleotide sequence: TGCGCCAGCAGCCTGGGACAGACGGCCTACGAGCAGTACTTC. The variable domain in full, completed from reference TRBV5-1 and TRBJ2-7, reads KAGVTQTPRYLIKTRGQQVTLSCSPISGHRSVSWYQQTPGQGLQFLFEYFSETQRNKGNFPGRFSGRQFSNSRSEMNVSTLELGDSALYLCASSLGQTAYEQYFGPGTRLTVT.

The chain uses TRBV28 and TRBJ1-1; the match to TRBD1 covers 7 bases. The V segment lost 6 bases and the J segment 5 bases; nucleotides outside the gene matches: 6. The germline gives CDR1 MDHEN, CDR2 SYDVKM. The CDR3 contains 13 residues. The CDR3 coding sequence is TGTGCCAGCAGGAACACAGGGGCAACTGAAGCTTTCTTT. Its protein product is CASRNTGATEAFF.

This clonotype was observed at least ten times. The J gene is TRBJ2-1, the V gene TRBV20-1; unclear D gene. Germline V gene data show CDR1 as DFQATT and CDR2 as SNEGSKA (reference sequence). The CDR3 sequence is 16 residues long. Trimming pared 0 bases from V and 3 bases from J, leaving 15 bases between. This CDR3 is CSARDRTPGRYNEQFF. Here the CDR3 DNA reads TGCAGTGCTAGAGATCGGACCCCCGGCCGCTACAATGAGCAGTTCTTC.

A note on this clonotype: One base away lies a much larger clone, so this may be a sequencing read error. J is TRBJ1-1 and V is TRBV5-1; 9 nucleotides align to TRBD1. CDR3 length: 12 residues. CDR1 and CDR2 from the germline V gene are SGHRS and YFSETQ. CDR3 DNA: TGCGCCGGCAGCTTGGGACAGGGCGCAGCTTTCTTT. Protein: CAGSLGQGAAFF. Full variable domain (outside the CDR3, taken from reference TRBV5-1 and TRBJ1-1): KAGVTQTPRYLIKTRGQQVTLSCSPISGHRSVSWYQQTPGQGLQFLFEYFSETQRNKGNFPGRFSGRQFSNSRSEMNVSTLELGDSALYLCAGSLGQGAAFFGQGTRLTVV.

The gene calls are TRBV12-3 or TRBV12-4 and TRBJ2-2; D uncertain. The CDR3 covers 12 residues. The V and J ends lost 2 bases and 13 bases respectively, with 11 bases between them. In DNA form, the CDR3 reads TGTGCCAGCAGTTTATTACAGCCGGGGCTGTTTTTT. It translates to CASSLLQPGLFF.

The chain is built from TRBV6-5 and TRBJ1-1; 11 nucleotides match TRBD1. The CDR3 extends over 19 amino acids. The germline CDR1 and CDR2 sequences are MNHEY and SVGAGI. Trimming removed 0 bases from V and 5 bases from J; junction bases left unmatched: 14. In nucleotides, the CDR3 is TGTGCCAGCAGTTACTCTAAGGGGGTTTCAGGGACAGGGGGAACTGAAGCTTTCTTT. As protein: CASSYSKGVSGTGGTEAFF.

As concerns this clonotype: One end of the junction does not line up with germline, which may come from a read error. The genes are TRBV18 and TRBJ1-2; D not certain. Germline V gene lookup returns CDR1 KGHSH and CDR2 LQKENI. This CDR3 is built from 16 residues. The CDR3 region is CASPPPGSGLLYGYTF. CDR3 bases: TGTGCCAGCCCACCACCGGGATCTGGGCTCCTATATGGCTACACCTTC.

This clonotype was counted once. This may come from a read error, since a much larger clone is one base off. The CDR3 DNA reads as TGCGCCAGCAGCCAAGAATTGGGCGGGGGTGACTATGGCCACACCTTC. It yields the protein CASSQELGGGDYGHTF. The chain carries TRBV4-3 and TRBJ1-2; tentative D call: TRBD1 (5 bases). CDR3 length equals 16 residues. The V gene's germline CDR1 is LGHNA and CDR2 YSLEER.

The rearrangement joins TRBV4-2 to TRBJ1-1; D remains unclear. The CDR3 length is 18 residues. Between the trimmed V and J ends, which lost 0 bases and 0 bases, there was a span of 17 bases. Germline V gene lookup returns CDR1 LGHNA and CDR2 YNFKEQ. CDR3 nucleotides: TGTGCCAGCAGCCAAGATCTCCGGGCAGGCGTCATGAACACTGAAGCTTTCTTT. Amino acid sequence: CASSQDLRAGVMNTEAFF.